The 27 T cell receptor beta chains given below trace back to one sample, sequenced in a study of human T cells and chemical hapten exposure. Noted time point: patch test 3, about 24 weeks after DPC sensitization. Treatment in this sample: therapeutic diphenylcyclopropenone sensitization with weekly scalp DPC. TCRdb re-derived calls from the RACE reads in MiXCR, one entry per CDR3 protein. Of about 76,000 distinct CDR3 sequences in the sample, around 13% are singletons; the top ten hold 4.5% to 6%. The sequenced sample was whole blood, obtained in connection with sensitization to the hapten diphenylcyclopropenone (DPC). The receptors here all came from a woman aged 50 to 65 with alopecia areata. Some clones in this sample may be carry-over from other donors' samples.

This clonotype has only a few counts. The chain recombines TRBV11-2 with TRBJ2-1, with a weak D call TRBD1 (6 bases). This CDR3 region has 13 residues. Germline loops: CDR1 SGHAT, CDR2 FQNNGV. The V end was cut by 0 bases, the J end by 10 bases, with 10 bases between. The CDR3 is CASSLDGGKEQFF. CDR3 coding DNA: TGTGCCAGCAGCTTAGATGGGGGCAAGGAGCAGTTCTTC. Drawing the rest from reference TRBV11-2 and TRBJ2-1, the complete variable domain is EAGVAQSPRYKIIEKRQSVAFWCNPISGHATLYWYQQILGQGPKLLIQFQNNGVVDDSQLPKDRFSAERLKGVDSTLKIQPAKLEDSAVYLCASSLDGGKEQFFGPGTRLTVL.

This clonotype was detected many times. The chain has TRBV6-2 or TRBV6-3 and TRBJ2-1, with 8 bases identical to TRBD2. Germline CDR1 is MNHEY and CDR2 is SVGEGT. The CDR3 runs 15 residues. V was clipped by 9 bases and J by 3 bases; unmatched bases: 10. The CDR3: CASTTLAGVYNEQFF. In nucleotides, the CDR3 is TGTGCCAGTACGACCCTAGCGGGTGTCTACAATGAGCAGTTCTTC.

This rearrangement joins TRBV3-1 to TRBJ1-1, with 7 bases lining up with TRBD1. With 2 bases clipped from V and 9 bases from J, the junction kept 12 bases outside the gene matches. CDR1 is LGHDT and CDR2 is YNNKEL in the germline V gene (reference sequence). The CDR3 is 15 amino acids. This chain's CDR3 is CASSQKTPGQVQAFF. In DNA, the CDR3 is TGTGCCAGCAGCCAAAAAACCCCCGGACAGGTCCAAGCTTTCTTT.

This clonotype occurred many times. CDR3 amino acids: CASSSPVSGSTGELFF. In DNA, the CDR3 is TGTGCCAGCAGTTCTCCGGTCTCGGGTAGCACCGGGGAGCTGTTTTTT. The chain recombines TRBV6-6 with TRBJ2-2; no firm D call. This CDR3 spans 16 amino acids. From germline, CDR1 is MNHNY and CDR2 SVGAGI (reference sequence). The germline V and J ends were trimmed by 4 bases and 4 bases, with 16 bases remaining between them.

The CDR3 DNA reads as TGTGCCAGCAGTTCCAGGACAGGGGGCCCCAATCCTACTGAAGCTTTCTTT. Translation gives CASSSRTGGPNPTEAFF. The chain has TRBV6-2 or TRBV6-3 and TRBJ1-1; 11 nucleotides line up with TRBD1. The CDR3 has 17 amino acids. V gave up 4 bases and J gave up 5 bases; unmatched junction bases: 12. Germline V gives CDR1 MNHEY, CDR2 SVGEGT.

This chain connects TRBV20-1 to TRBJ1-6; 9 bases agree with TRBD1. Germline V gives CDR1 DFQATT, CDR2 SNEGSKA (reference sequence). The CDR3 runs to 13 residues. J gave up 8 bases and V 5 bases, and 4 bases lay outside the gene matches. CDR3 nucleotides: TGCAGTGCTGCGGGACAGGGCTATTCACCCCTCCACTTT. It specifies CSAAGQGYSPLHF.

The rearrangement joins TRBV27 to TRBJ2-7; D is possibly TRBD1 (6 bases). CDR1 is MNHEY and CDR2 is SMNVEV in the germline V gene (reference sequence). The V end was cut by 6 bases, the J end by 3 bases, with 15 bases between. The CDR3 loop spans 14 amino acids. In nucleotides, the CDR3 is TGTGCCAGCAGACAACCCGGGACAAACTACGAGCAGTACTTC. This codes for CASRQPGTNYEQYF.

The rearrangement links TRBV29-1 to TRBJ2-1; D is tentatively TRBD1 or TRBD2 (6 bases each). The CDR3 covers 13 residues. Germline CDR1 reads SQVTM; CDR2 reads ANQGSEA. The ends were cut back, 0 bases at V and 10 bases at J, with 13 bases in the middle. The chain's CDR3 is CSVEEARGGEQFF. The CDR3 coding sequence is TGCAGCGTTGAAGAGGCCAGGGGAGGCGAGCAGTTCTTC.

The table lists this clonotype with many counts. The rearrangement joins TRBV5-1 to TRBJ2-4; TRBD1 matches at 11 bases. The germline V gene encodes CDR1 SGHRS and CDR2 YFSETQ. The V segment lost 4 bases and the J segment 6 bases; nucleotides outside the gene matches: 0. CDR3 size: 13 residues. CDR3 amino acids: CASSGQGANIQYF. The CDR3 DNA reads TGCGCCAGCAGCGGACAGGGGGCAAACATTCAGTACTTC.

This clonotype has more than one count but fewer than ten. The V call is TRBV18, the J call TRBJ2-5; 7 bases agree with TRBD1. Unmatched junction bases numbered 0, after V lost 2 bases and J lost 3 bases. Germline V CDR1 and CDR2: KGHSH, LQKENI. The CDR3 spans 13 residues. Here the CDR3 DNA reads TGTGCCAGCTCACCAGGGACAGAAGAGACCCAGTACTTC. It codes for CASSPGTEETQYF.

A few counts support this clonotype. This chain connects TRBV5-1 to TRBJ2-7; D uncertain. The CDR3 contains 13 residues. V lost 2 bases and J lost 2, with 8 bases in between. Germline values: CDR1 SGHRS, CDR2 YFSETQ. The CDR3 loop is CASSLKYPYEQYF. In DNA form, the CDR3 reads TGCGCCAGCAGCTTAAAATATCCCTACGAGCAGTACTTC.

The chain uses TRBV20-1 and TRBJ2-7; 11 bases are shared with TRBD2. This CDR3 region has 14 residues. After removal of 4 bases from V and 2 bases from J, the junction contained 4 bases not matched to a gene. Germline-derived CDR1 and CDR2 are DFQATT and SNEGSKA (reference sequence). CDR3 amino acids: CSAKTSGAAYEQYF. The CDR3 region has the DNA TGCAGTGCTAAGACTAGCGGGGCTGCCTACGAGCAGTACTTC.

This clonotype turned up a few times. This chain links TRBV7-9 with TRBJ1-1, with TRBD1 as a possible D gene (5 bases). This CDR3 region has 14 residues. V was shortened by 3 bases and J by 1 base, with 9 bases between the two germline ends. Germline CDR1 reads SEHNR; CDR2 reads FQNEAQ (reference sequence). The CDR3 spells CASSLGVPNTEAFF. The CDR3 nucleotides are TGTGCCAGCAGCTTGGGGGTACCGAACACTGAAGCTTTCTTT.

This clonotype was detected many times. V usage is TRBV20-1 and J usage is TRBJ2-5, with D maybe TRBD2 (5 bases). The V end was cut by 5 bases, the J end by 3 bases, with 13 bases between. Germline CDR1 DFQATT, CDR2 SNEGSKA (reference sequence). The length of the CDR3 is 13 residues. The CDR3 DNA sequence: TGCAGTGCTGGCCCCGAAGCGGAAGAGACCCAGTACTTC. It encodes CSAGPEAEETQYF.

This clonotype was counted ten times or more. The V call is TRBV29-1, the J call TRBJ1-3; D not certain. The CDR3 totals 11 residues. The germline V gene has CDR1 SQVTM and CDR2 ANQGSEA. V was clipped by 4 bases and J by 7 bases, with 8 bases between them. CDR3 nucleotide sequence: TGCAGCGTTGCAGACGGGAACACCATATATTTT. This encodes CSVADGNTIYF.

This clonotype was seen repeatedly, ten times or more. The limits of the CDR3 on the DNA are not certain, so only TCRdb's listed CDR3 is given. The CDR3 region is CISVSEAVSIGQGLAYNSPLHF. The J gene is TRBJ1-6, the V gene TRBV7-5; the table's D call, TRBD1, has no DNA check behind it. TRBV7-5 counts as a pseudogene. The CDR3 sequence runs 22 residues, both termini included.

The chain employs TRBV18 and TRBJ1-1, with 7 bases matching TRBD1. The CDR3 is 13 residues long. V shed 6 bases and J 6 bases; nucleotides not matched to a gene: 7. CDR1 is KGHSH and CDR2 is LQKENI in the germline V gene. CDR3 sequence reads: CASSRDRESEAFF. CDR3 nucleotides: TGTGCCAGCTCGCGCGACAGGGAATCTGAAGCTTTCTTT. Variable domain in full (rest from reference TRBV18 and TRBJ1-1): NAGVMQNPRHLVRRRGQEARLRCSPMKGHSHVYWYRQLPEEGLKFMVYLQKENIIDESGMPKERFSAEFPKEGPSILRIQQVVRGDSAAYFCASSRDRESEAFFGQGTRLTVV.

This rearrangement joins TRBV29-1 to TRBJ2-7; D possibly corresponds to TRBD1 (6 bases). V was cut by 6 bases and J by 2 bases, with 17 bases left in between. CDR3 length: 14 amino acids. Germline lookup yields CDR1 SQVTM and CDR2 ANQGSEA. CDR3 bases: TGCAGCGTAGTTCCGGGACACCCTCCCTACGAGCAGTACTTC. Amino acid sequence: CSVVPGHPPYEQYF.

This clonotype turned up a few times. The chain couples TRBV11-2 to TRBJ2-1; 8 bases are a match to TRBD1. The CDR3 extends over 15 amino acids. The ends lost 5 bases at V and 7 bases at J; junction bases unmatched: 10. Germline V gene sequence: CDR1 SGHAT, CDR2 FQNNGV. The CDR3 loop is CASSTRQGLSNEQFF. As DNA, the CDR3 is TGTGCCAGCAGCACCCGACAGGGGTTATCTAATGAGCAGTTCTTC. Drawing the rest from reference TRBV11-2 and TRBJ2-1, the complete variable domain is EAGVAQSPRYKIIEKRQSVAFWCNPISGHATLYWYQQILGQGPKLLIQFQNNGVVDDSQLPKDRFSAERLKGVDSTLKIQPAKLEDSAVYLCASSTRQGLSNEQFFGPGTRLTVL.

This clonotype appeared many times. CDR3 sequence reads: CASSLGTAYEQYF. The CDR3 DNA is TGTGCCAGCAGCTTAGGGACAGCCTACGAGCAGTACTTC. The chain combines TRBV7-8 with TRBJ2-7, with D possibly matching TRBD1 (6 bases). Germline CDR1 reads SGHVS; CDR2 reads FQNEAQ. The V end was cut by 1 base, the J end by 2 bases, with 6 bases between. This CDR3 spans 13 amino acids.

This clonotype has ten or more counts. The gene calls are TRBV3-1 and TRBJ1-4, with D unclear. This CDR3 contains 12 residues. Trimming took 8 bases from V and 8 from J, leaving 12 bases between them. Germline-derived CDR1 and CDR2 are LGHDT and YNNKEL (reference sequence). DNA of the CDR3: TGTGCCAGCTCCCCGGGAGGGGAAAAACTGTTTTTT. Amino acid sequence: CASSPGGEKLFF.

CDR3: CASSRLAGGSYEQYF. The CDR3 DNA follows: TGTGCCAGCAGTCGACTAGCGGGAGGCTCCTACGAGCAGTACTTC. The chain is built from TRBV11-2 and TRBJ2-7, with 13 bases aligning to TRBD2. Per germline, CDR1 SGHAT and CDR2 FQNNGV. V lost 6 bases, J lost 0 bases, and 2 bases stayed unmatched. The CDR3 has 15 amino acids.

This clonotype was counted many times. The CDR3 is CASSPGQGNYGYTF. In nucleotides, the CDR3 is TGTGCCAGCAGCCCGGGACAGGGGAACTATGGCTACACCTTC. The chain employs TRBV7-2 and TRBJ1-2; the match to TRBD1 covers 10 bases. In germline, CDR1 is SGHTA, CDR2 FQGNSA. This CDR3 has 14 residues. After removal of 5 bases from V and 2 bases from J, the junction contained 2 bases not matched to a gene.

In this sample, this clonotype turned up a few times. The chain couples TRBV24-1 to TRBJ2-1; D is ambiguous. The CDR3 is made up of 14 amino acids. Germline CDR1 and CDR2: KGHDR and SFDVKD. Trimming removed 0 bases at V and 7 bases at J, with 9 bases between. DNA of the CDR3: TGTGCCACCAGTGATTTGGGGATTAAAAATGAGCAGTTCTTC. This codes for CATSDLGIKNEQFF.

This clonotype was detected a few times. The chain is built from TRBV15 and TRBJ2-1; D perhaps matches TRBD2 (5 bases). Germline V gives CDR1 LNHNV, CDR2 YYDKDF (reference sequence). The CDR3 contains 14 residues. V gave up 0 bases and J gave up 5 bases, with 8 bases separating them. The CDR3 coding sequence is TGTGCCACCAGCAGAGATGGAGGAAACAATGAGCAGTTCTTC. This gives the protein CATSRDGGNNEQFF.

This clonotype has a count of ten or more. J is TRBJ2-1 and V is TRBV4-1; TRBD1 is a possible D gene (5 bases). Per germline, CDR1 MGHRA and CDR2 YSYEKL. Trimming took 6 bases from V and 7 from J, leaving 13 bases between them. This CDR3 region has 13 residues. CDR3 nucleotide sequence: TGCGCCAGCAGGCAGGCAGGGAAAAATGAGCAGTTCTTC. Amino acids: CASRQAGKNEQFF.

The chain uses TRBV10-3 and TRBJ2-5; no reliable D call. This CDR3 region has 11 residues. CDR1 and CDR2 (germline): ENHRY, SYGVKD. The ends were cut back, 9 bases at V and 5 bases at J, with 10 bases in the middle. Here the CDR3 reads CAIGLDETQYF. CDR3 in DNA: TGTGCCATAGGATTGGACGAGACCCAGTACTTC.